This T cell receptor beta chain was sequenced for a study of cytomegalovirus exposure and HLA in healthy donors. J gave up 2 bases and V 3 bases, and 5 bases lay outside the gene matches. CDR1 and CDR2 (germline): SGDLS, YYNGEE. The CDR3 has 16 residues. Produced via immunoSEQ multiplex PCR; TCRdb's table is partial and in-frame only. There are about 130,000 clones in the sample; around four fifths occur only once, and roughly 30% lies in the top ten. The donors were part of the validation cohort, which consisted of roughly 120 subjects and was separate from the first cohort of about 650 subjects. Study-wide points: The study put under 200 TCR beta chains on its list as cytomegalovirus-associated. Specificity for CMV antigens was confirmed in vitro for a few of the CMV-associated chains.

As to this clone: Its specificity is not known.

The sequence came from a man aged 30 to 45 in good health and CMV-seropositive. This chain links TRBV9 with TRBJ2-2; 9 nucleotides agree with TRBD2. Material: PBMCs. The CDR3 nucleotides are TGTGCCAGCAGCGCGGCTAGCGGGGTTAACACCGGGGAGCTGTTTTTT. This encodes CASSAASGVNTGELFF.